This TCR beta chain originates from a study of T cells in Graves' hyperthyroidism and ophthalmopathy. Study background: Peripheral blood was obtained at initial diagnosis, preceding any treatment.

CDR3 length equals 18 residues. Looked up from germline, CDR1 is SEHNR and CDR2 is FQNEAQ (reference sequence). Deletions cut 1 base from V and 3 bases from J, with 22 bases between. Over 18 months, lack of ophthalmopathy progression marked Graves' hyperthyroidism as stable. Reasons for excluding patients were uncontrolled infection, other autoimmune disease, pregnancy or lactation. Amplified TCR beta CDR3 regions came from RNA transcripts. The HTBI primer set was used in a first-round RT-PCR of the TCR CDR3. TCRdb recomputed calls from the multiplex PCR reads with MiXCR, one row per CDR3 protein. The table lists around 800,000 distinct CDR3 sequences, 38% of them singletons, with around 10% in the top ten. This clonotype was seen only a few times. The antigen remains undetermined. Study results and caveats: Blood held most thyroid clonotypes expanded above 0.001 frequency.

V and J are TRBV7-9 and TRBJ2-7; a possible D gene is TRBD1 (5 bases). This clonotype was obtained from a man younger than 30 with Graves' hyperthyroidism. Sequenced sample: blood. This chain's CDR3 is CASSLVVVTAQLNYEQYF. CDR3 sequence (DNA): TGTGCCAGCAGCTTAGTAGTGGTGACAGCCCAGTTAAACTACGAGCAGTACTTC.